One sample yielded the 9 T cell receptor beta chains listed below, sequenced in a study of shared clonotypes between healthy human individuals. Libraries were prepared by immunoSEQ multiplex PCR; TCRdb keeps only in-frame clonotypes and omits some of them. This table has about 1.1 million clones, approximately 75% appearing once. Source material: memory CD4+ T cells from PBMCs. Subset here: CD45RA-negative fraction. The source of these receptors is a man younger than 35 in good health. Some clones in this sample may be carry-over from other donors' samples.

This clone occurred once. This sequence joins TRBV27 and TRBJ2-3; D is uncertain. Trimming took off 6 bases at V and 0 bases at J, with 10 bases between the two ends. CDR1 and CDR2 (germline): MNHEY, SMNVEV (reference sequence). The CDR3 has 14 amino acids. CDR3 residues: CASSHTVSTDTQYF. The CDR3 nucleotides are TGTGCCAGCAGCCATACTGTTAGCACAGATACGCAGTATTTT.

V and J are TRBV9 and TRBJ1-3; no firm D call. The CDR3 is 15 amino acids. Germline V gives CDR1 SGDLS, CDR2 YYNGEE. V gave up 0 bases and J gave up 7 bases, with 14 bases separating them. CDR3 protein: CASSVVGGRVNTIYF. The DNA of the CDR3 is TGTGCCAGCAGCGTAGTCGGAGGGCGAGTCAACACCATATATTTT.

This chain connects TRBV30 to TRBJ2-5, with 7 bases matching TRBD1. The better agreement between TRBJ2-7 and the DNA end casts doubt on the J call. This CDR3 spans 14 amino acids. CDR1 GTSNPN and CDR2 SVGIG come from the germline V gene (reference sequence). DNA for the CDR3: TGTGCCTGGAGGGCATGGGACAGAACCTACGAGCAGTACTTC. It specifies CAWRAWDRTYEQYF.

This chain connects TRBV27 to TRBJ2-1; D gene unclear. V was pared by 2 bases and J by 0 bases, with 8 bases between. The CDR3 is 15 residues long. The V gene's germline CDR1 is MNHEY and CDR2 SMNVEV (reference sequence). CDR3 loop: CASSLKISSYNEQFF. The CDR3 DNA is TGTGCCAGCAGTTTAAAAATAAGCTCCTACAATGAGCAGTTCTTC.

As for this clone: A far bigger clonotype differs at one base, so this is likely a read error. The chain recombines TRBV30 with TRBJ2-5, with D maybe TRBD2 (5 bases). The V gene lost 4 bases and the J gene lost 5 bases, with 17 bases spanning the gap. The CDR3 is made up of 14 amino acids. The germline V gene encodes CDR1 GTSNPN and CDR2 SVGIG (reference sequence). The CDR3 reads CAWTSRSFQETQYF. The CDR3 nucleotides read TGTGCCTGGACTAGCAGGAGCTTTCAGGAGACCCAGTACTTC.

The chain employs TRBV4-2 and TRBJ1-2; 7 bases line up with TRBD1. The CDR3 loop spans 15 amino acids. The germline V gene has CDR1 LGHNA and CDR2 YNFKEQ. V shed 4 bases and J 4 bases; nucleotides not matched to a gene: 9. CDR3 residues: CASSPRTGETYGYTF. The CDR3 DNA sequence: TGTGCCAGCAGCCCTCGGACAGGAGAGACCTATGGCTACACCTTC.

The J gene is TRBJ2-5, the V gene TRBV5-4; the D is unclear. CDR1 and CDR2 from the germline V gene are SGHNT and YYREEE (reference sequence). Trimming left V 2 bases short and J 3 bases short, with 8 bases between. The CDR3 is 13 amino acids. Here the CDR3 DNA reads TGTGCCAGCAGCTTCGTCTTGGAAGAGACCCAGTACTTC. Encoded protein: CASSFVLEETQYF.

V and J are TRBV6-4 and TRBJ1-2; TRBD1 might be the D (6 bases). The length of the CDR3 is 12 residues. Germline V gene sequence: CDR1 MRHNA, CDR2 SNTAGT. The V end lost 2 bases, the J end lost 7 bases, and 8 bases lay between the germline ends. In DNA form, the CDR3 reads TGTGCCAGCAGTGACGGGGGGGCTGGCTACACCTTC. Protein sequence: CASSDGGAGYTF.

The count of this clone is one. This may be a read error, as it is one base from a much larger clone. V and J are TRBV11-2 and TRBJ2-7; D remains unclear. The length of the CDR3 is 11 residues. Germline V gene lookup returns CDR1 SGHAT and CDR2 FQNNGV. Trimming left V 0 bases short and J 6 bases short, with 3 bases between. Here the CDR3 DNA reads TGTGCCAGCAGCTTAGAAGGCGAGCAGTACTTC. Translating gives CASSLEGEQYF.